This T cell receptor beta chain was obtained from a study of CD8 T cells in Susac syndrome. Study outcomes and limitations: The study recognized that its TCR sequencing and HLA analysis covered a relatively small number of individuals.

It was treatment-naive patients with stable or active relapsing-remitting disease who made up the multiple sclerosis controls. Trimming stripped 5 bases from V and 1 base from J, with 7 bases between. The length of the CDR3 is 13 residues. The V gene's germline CDR1 is MNHNY and CDR2 SVGAGI (reference sequence). Reverse transcription of roughly 0.5 to 1 ug RNA was carried out with random hexamers. By means of immunoSEQ multiplex PCR, TCR beta CDR3 spanning 54 Vbeta and 13 Jbeta underwent amplification. TCRdb fed the immunoSEQ multiplex PCR reads into MiXCR, producing one record per CDR3 protein. The profile shows 200,000 or so distinct CDR3 sequences, nearly 97% of them singletons. This clonotype has just one count. Its antigen remains unidentified.

The rearrangement joins TRBV6-6 to TRBJ2-3; D is ambiguous. The material sequenced was CD4+ T cells from PBMCs. This clonotype originated in a human donor with multiple sclerosis. CDR3 DNA: TGTGCCAGCAGTCACGGACGCACAGATACGCAGTATTTT. Residues: CASSHGRTDTQYF.